This TCR beta chain is from a study of technical replicates of blood from a few donors. CDR3 size: 15 residues. V shed 4 bases, J shed 7 bases, and the junction held 12 bases outside the gene matches. Germline loops: CDR1 SGHDT, CDR2 YYEEEE. TCRdb's copy holds only in-frame clones and misses some; the assay was immunoSEQ multiplex PCR. This table holds approximately 78,000 clones, more than 90% found once. The clonotype was recovered from a human donor in good health. Sequencing was done on a sample of T cells isolated from PBMCs. The V gene is TRBV5-6, the J gene TRBJ2-7; 9 nucleotides agree with TRBD1. CDR3 bases: TGTGCCAGCAGCGATCCGGGACAGGGTTTAAGGGAGCAGTACTTC. Translation: CASSDPGQGLREQYF.